Each of the 15 T cell receptor beta chains below was sequenced from the same sample in a study of vaccination and CD4 T cells after COVID-19. Cultured CD4+ T-cell DNA underwent Oncomine TCR Beta short-read sequencing. TCRdb processed the PCR reads anew with MiXCR; each CDR3 protein has one entry. This sample has nearly 11,000 distinct CDR3 sequences, with 70% to 75% found just once. The antigens for these receptors are not known. Treatment specified: roughly 11-day PBMC culture with coronavirus spike peptide pools or control peptides (ViraFEST assay). The specimen sequenced was CD4+ T cells from blood, cultured in vitro. These receptors originate from a human donor who had recovered from COVID-19.

CDR3 coding DNA: TGCAGTGCTAGCGGACTAGCGAGGACCGGGGAGCTGTTTTTT. Encoded protein: CSASGLARTGELFF. The chain joins TRBV20-1 to TRBJ2-2; 9 bases map to TRBD2. V dropped 3 bases and J dropped 5; count of bases not matched to a gene: 4. The CDR3 length is 14 residues. CDR1 and CDR2 from the germline V gene are DFQATT and SNEGSKA (reference sequence).

There are a few counts of this clonotype. The V and J genes are TRBV20-1 and TRBJ1-1, with 7 bases lining up with TRBD1. This CDR3 spans 13 amino acids. Germline CDR1 and CDR2: DFQATT and SNEGSKA (reference sequence). V gave up 5 bases and J gave up 5 bases; unmatched junction bases: 8. The CDR3 loop is CSAPRQGWTEAFF. The CDR3 region has the DNA TGCAGTGCTCCCAGACAGGGCTGGACTGAAGCTTTCTTT.

This chain joins TRBV20-1 and TRBJ2-1; 9 bases match TRBD2. CDR1 is DFQATT, CDR2 SNEGSKA, per germline (reference sequence). The CDR3 covers 14 residues. Trimming cost V 1 base and J 6 bases; bases outside gene matches: 4. The DNA for the CDR3 is TGCAGTGCTAGAGGGCCTAGCGGGACCAATGAGCAGTTCTTC. Protein sequence: CSARGPSGTNEQFF.

The gene calls are TRBV6-5 and TRBJ1-1; 9 nucleotides line up with TRBD1. Germline values: CDR1 MNHEY, CDR2 SVGAGI. The V segment lost 2 bases and the J segment 6 bases; nucleotides outside the gene matches: 4. The CDR3 covers 14 residues. CDR3: CASSYTGTGSEAFF. The DNA of the CDR3 is TGTGCCAGCAGTTACACCGGGACAGGGTCTGAAGCTTTCTTT.

This clonotype is labeled large. The rearrangement joins TRBV2 to TRBJ1-5; TRBD1 agrees at 11 bases. The CDR3 is made up of 13 amino acids. CDR1 and CDR2 from the germline V gene are SNHLY and FYNNEI. The junction had 4 bases not matched to a gene; V was cut back by 11 bases and J by 4 bases. In DNA form, the CDR3 reads TGTGCCGGGGACAGGGGGGATAATCAGCCCCAGCATTTT. Amino acid sequence: CAGDRGDNQPQHF.

V usage is TRBV7-2 and J usage is TRBJ2-5, with 9 positions matching TRBD2. This CDR3 is 16 amino acids long. V lost 5 bases, J lost 5 bases, and 12 bases stayed unmatched. CDR1 and CDR2 from the germline V gene are SGHTA and FQGNSA. This chain's CDR3 is CASSPRLAALGETQYF. CDR3 DNA: TGTGCCAGCAGCCCCCGACTAGCGGCCCTCGGGGAGACCCAGTACTTC.

This clonotype counts as medium-sized. A junction boundary mismatches the germline segment, possibly from a read error. V is TRBV20-1 and J is TRBJ2-3, with 10 bases lining up with TRBD2. CDR3 length: 15 amino acids. CDR1 and CDR2 from the germline V gene are DFQATT and SNEGSKA (reference sequence). The CDR3 spells CSSRALAGAADTQYF. In DNA form, the CDR3 reads TGCAGTTCTAGGGCTCTAGCGGGAGCGGCAGATACGCAGTATTTT.

The chain is built from TRBV28 and TRBJ1-2; no reliable D call. The CDR3 loop spans 14 amino acids. Germline-derived CDR1 and CDR2 are MDHEN and SYDVKM. V lost 8 bases to trimming and J lost 2 bases, with 15 bases between them. The CDR3 DNA is TGTGCCAGCTCCGTGGGTACGGCGAACTATGGCTACACCTTC. Encoded protein: CASSVGTANYGYTF.

In its sample, this clonotype was seen a few times. The gene calls are TRBV24-1 and TRBJ2-5; the D gene is possibly TRBD1 (7 bases). The CDR3 is made up of 14 amino acids. CDR1 KGHDR and CDR2 SFDVKD come from the germline V gene. V was cut by 9 bases and J by 1 base, with 14 bases left in between. The CDR3 DNA reads as TGTGCCACCCGTGGAGGGGGCGTCCAAGAGACCCAGTACTTC. It yields the protein CATRGGGVQETQYF.

This chain links TRBV7-3 with TRBJ2-7; 10 positions agree with TRBD2. Near its end, the DNA agrees better with TRBJ2-5, so the J call may be wrong. The CDR3 totals 15 residues. Germline V lookup: CDR1 SGHTA, CDR2 FQGTGA. The CDR3 loop reads CASSPSGRAEETQYF. CDR3 DNA: TGTGCCAGCAGCCCCAGCGGGAGGGCCGAGGAGACCCAGTACTTC.

In its sample, this clonotype was seen a few times. The chain links TRBV24-1 to TRBJ1-5; 10 bases line up with TRBD1. CDR1 KGHDR and CDR2 SFDVKD come from the germline V gene. The ends lost 4 bases at V and 3 bases at J; junction bases unmatched: 8. CDR3 length: 17 residues. CDR3 sequence reads: CATSDPRTGGNNQPQHF. In nucleotides, the CDR3 is TGTGCCACCAGTGACCCCCGGACAGGGGGGAACAATCAGCCCCAGCATTTT.

This rearrangement joins TRBV20-1 to TRBJ2-7; D not certain. This CDR3 spans 12 amino acids. V shed 1 base and J shed 4 bases, with 8 bases lying between them. The germline gives CDR1 DFQATT, CDR2 SNEGSKA (reference sequence). The CDR3 region has the DNA TGCAGTGCTAGAGTATCTGGGTACGAGCAGTACTTC. Translated, it gives CSARVSGYEQYF.

The V and J genes are TRBV10-3 and TRBJ1-6; D is perhaps TRBD1 (6 bases). Trimming left V 2 bases short and J 6 bases short, with 14 bases between. This CDR3 has 16 amino acids. The V gene's germline CDR1 is ENHRY and CDR2 SYGVKD. CDR3 in amino acids: CAISELGAGINSPLHF. The CDR3, as DNA: TGTGCCATCAGTGAGCTGGGGGCCGGGATTAATTCACCCCTCCACTTT.

The count of this clonotype is one. The chain recombines TRBV20-1 with TRBJ2-5, with D possibly being TRBD2 (6 bases). The CDR3 is 15 amino acids. Germline V gives CDR1 DFQATT, CDR2 SNEGSKA (reference sequence). The V end lost 8 bases, the J end lost 1 base, and 20 bases lay between the germline ends. As DNA, the CDR3 is TGCAGTACACGAAAAGGGACTCGATTCCAAGAGACCCAGTACTTC. Amino acid sequence: CSTRKGTRFQETQYF.

J is TRBJ2-7 and V is TRBV28, with D maybe TRBD2 (6 bases). This CDR3 spans 15 amino acids. V was shortened by 7 bases and J by 0 bases, with 16 bases between the two germline ends. Germline CDR1 is MDHEN and CDR2 is SYDVKM. The CDR3 DNA follows: TGTGCCAGCATGGAAGGAGGGGCAGACTCCTACGAGCAGTACTTC. This sequence encodes CASMEGGADSYEQYF.